Below, 9 T cell receptor beta chains from the same sample are listed, as sequenced in a study of blood T cell repertoires in COVID-19 (dated by TCRdb to 2018 to 2021). Library construction relied on the immunoSEQ multiplex PCR assay. In TCRdb, the immuneACCESS table is reduced to in-frame sequences with V and J assigned. These tables do not hold every clone; where another copy was compared, an unresolved V gene accounts for under half, and the others remain unexplained. Here the sample has 220,000 or so clones; around 90% occur a single time. Clones ranked in the top ten supply 0.8% to 1% of the sample. Sequenced sample: peripheral blood. The source is a man in his 60s with COVID-19, enrolled during active disease.

The rearrangement uses TRBV3-1 (or the pseudogene TRBV3-2) and TRBJ1-2, with D tentatively TRBD1 (5 bases). Germline CDR1 is LGHDT and CDR2 is YNNKEL (reference sequence). The CDR3 is 14 amino acids. Between the trimmed V and J ends, which lost 6 bases and 4 bases, there was a span of 15 bases. In DNA form, the CDR3 reads TGTGCCAGCAGTCCCAGGGTTTTGAGCTATGGCTACACCTTC. It yields the protein CASSPRVLSYGYTF.

The V and J genes are TRBV9 and TRBJ1-5; 8 positions match TRBD1. The J segment lost 5 bases and the V segment lost 1 base, leaving 5 bases of the junction unmatched. Germline CDR1 and CDR2: SGDLS and YYNGEE. The CDR3 spans 15 residues. The CDR3 sequence: CASSVTGTGDQPQHF. DNA of the CDR3: TGTGCCAGCAGCGTAACCGGGACAGGTGATCAGCCCCAGCATTTT.

This rearrangement joins TRBV28 to TRBJ1-3; weak D call: TRBD1 (5 bases). CDR1 is MDHEN and CDR2 is SYDVKM in the germline V gene. V lost 5 bases, J lost 0 bases, and 14 bases lay in between. The CDR3 is 16 residues long. The DNA of the CDR3 is TGTGCCAGCAGTACGCAGGGAAGGGGCTCTGGAAACACCATATATTTT. It codes for CASSTQGRGSGNTIYF.

The J gene is TRBJ2-7, the V gene TRBV6-1, with D possibly being TRBD1 (5 bases). CDR3 size: 16 residues. Germline V gene sequence: CDR1 MNHNS, CDR2 SASEGT. V was shortened by 3 bases and J by 0 bases, with 15 bases between the two germline ends. The CDR3 coding sequence is TGTGCCAGCAGTGATCAGGGCAGACCTAACTCCTACGAGCAGTACTTC. Translated, it gives CASSDQGRPNSYEQYF.

This chain connects TRBV28 to TRBJ2-2, with D possibly matching TRBD2 (7 bases). With 3 bases removed from V and 6 bases from J, the gap between germline ends came to 11 bases. The CDR3 is made up of 14 amino acids. In germline, CDR1 is MDHEN, CDR2 SYDVKM. The CDR3 DNA reads TGTGCCAGCAGTTTGCGGGGGCTCTCCGGGGAGCTGTTTTTT. It is translated as CASSLRGLSGELFF.

The chain has TRBV12-5 and TRBJ2-4, with TRBD1 matching over 8 bases. The CDR3 totals 16 residues. V lost 3 bases to trimming and J lost 4 bases; unmatched junction nucleotides: 8. The V gene's germline CDR1 is LGHNT and CDR2 FRNRAP. The CDR3 spells CASGFGGRDRKNIQYF. CDR3 nucleotide sequence: TGTGCTAGTGGTTTTGGTGGCCGGGACAGGAAAAACATTCAGTACTTC.

V gene TRBV19 combines with J gene TRBJ1-3; 7 bases are a match to TRBD1. V trimming: 5 bases; J trimming: 2 bases; junction bases outside the gene matches: 6. This CDR3 contains 15 residues. Germline V gene data show CDR1 as LNHDA and CDR2 as SQIVND (reference sequence). Here the CDR3 DNA reads TGTGCCAGTAGTGTCCAGGGGGGACCTGGAAACACCATATATTTT. Residues: CASSVQGGPGNTIYF.

V and J are TRBV2 and TRBJ1-5; a possible D gene is TRBD1 (5 bases). Germline-derived CDR1 and CDR2 are SNHLY and FYNNEI. This CDR3 is built from 14 residues. V lost 5 bases and J 5 bases, leaving 13 bases between the germline ends. The CDR3 sequence: CASSRRQTDQPQHF. The CDR3 DNA reads TGTGCCAGCAGTCGACGGCAGACAGATCAGCCCCAGCATTTT.

This chain's CDR3 is CASRLQGVGGYTF. CDR3 nucleotides: TGTGCCAGCAGATTGCAGGGGGTAGGTGGCTACACCTTC. The genes are TRBV12-3 or TRBV12-4 and TRBJ1-2; 7 nucleotides line up with TRBD1. The CDR3 extends over 13 amino acids. V shed 6 bases and J 7 bases; nucleotides not matched to a gene: 8.